Listed here are 18 T cell receptor beta chains from one sample, sequenced in a study of OX40 agonist ivuxolimab in advanced cancers. The assay was immunoSEQ multiplex PCR, and TCRdb's table has in-frame clones only and misses some. The sample includes nearly 70,000 clones, approximately 80% seen only once; the top ten take 1.4%. Material: CD4+ or CD8+ T cells sorted from blood, obtained in a trial of the OX40 agonist ivuxolimab. These receptors came from an adult with an advanced solid tumor such as melanoma, head and neck, liver or kidney cancer.

This clone was recorded only once. The chain recombines TRBV6-1 with TRBJ2-3; unclear D gene. Trimming took 2 bases from V and 0 from J, leaving 12 bases between them. The germline V gene has CDR1 MNHNS and CDR2 SASEGT. The CDR3 is 16 residues long. CDR3 bases: TGTGCCAGCAGTGAAATGGCAGGCTTGAGCACAGATACGCAGTATTTT. Its protein product is CASSEMAGLSTDTQYF.

V gene TRBV11-2 combines with J gene TRBJ2-3; 10 bases match TRBD2. Germline lookup yields CDR1 SGHAT and CDR2 FQNNGV. The CDR3 length is 16 residues. J lost 2 bases, V lost 5 bases, and 7 bases had no gene match. The CDR3 DNA sequence: TGTGCCAGCAGCCTCTCCGGGACTAGCGCCACAGATACGCAGTATTTT. Its translation: CASSLSGTSATDTQYF.

The V gene is TRBV5-1, the J gene TRBJ1-4; TRBD1 matches at 7 bases. Germline V gene sequence: CDR1 SGHRS, CDR2 YFSETQ. V lost 0 bases and J lost 7; bases outside the gene matches: 6. This CDR3 is built from 15 residues. CDR3 sequence: CASSLANRGGEKLFF. The CDR3, as DNA: TGCGCCAGCAGCTTGGCCAACAGGGGAGGTGAAAAACTGTTTTTT.

J is TRBJ2-1 and V is TRBV5-1; no definite D call. Trimming took 0 bases from V and 0 from J, leaving 19 bases between them. Germline loops: CDR1 SGHRS, CDR2 YFSETQ. The CDR3 loop spans 19 amino acids. The CDR3 reads CASSLGRDISLSSYNEQFF. As DNA, the CDR3 is TGCGCCAGCAGCTTGGGACGAGACATCTCCTTGAGCTCCTACAATGAGCAGTTCTTC.

This chain links TRBV18 with TRBJ1-4; D perhaps matches TRBD1 (6 bases). Trimming shortened V by 6 bases and J by 5 bases, and 19 bases separated the two germline ends. In germline, CDR1 is KGHSH, CDR2 LQKENI. The CDR3 runs 16 residues. CDR3 amino acids: CASSPRPQGSNEKLFF. The CDR3 DNA reads as TGTGCCAGCTCGCCCAGGCCCCAGGGGTCAAATGAAAAACTGTTTTTT.

The V call is TRBV7-9, the J call TRBJ2-7; 8 bases are shared with TRBD1. V trimming: 5 bases; J trimming: 3 bases; junction bases outside the gene matches: 9. Germline CDR1 is SEHNR and CDR2 is FQNEAQ (reference sequence). The CDR3 runs to 15 residues. The CDR3 spells CASSPPGTGVYEQYF. CDR3 DNA: TGTGCCAGCAGCCCACCGGGGACAGGAGTCTACGAGCAGTACTTC.

V is TRBV6-6 and J is TRBJ2-2; a weak D match, TRBD1 (5 bases). V lost 5 bases and J lost 5, with 6 bases in between. CDR1 is MNHNY and CDR2 is SVGAGI in the germline V gene (reference sequence). The CDR3 has 12 amino acids. The CDR3 DNA is TGTGCCAGCAGTCGACAGACCGGGGAGCTGTTTTTT. Translated: CASSRQTGELFF.

The chain carries TRBV5-4 and TRBJ1-1; possible D gene TRBD1, 6 bases. The CDR3 is made up of 14 amino acids. Germline loops: CDR1 SGHNT, CDR2 YYREEE (reference sequence). Trimming left V 0 bases short and J 4 bases short, with 10 bases between. CDR3 coding DNA: TGTGCCAGCAGCTTGGGAGGGGGGGTCACTGAAGCTTTCTTT. Its protein product is CASSLGGGVTEAFF.

The V gene is TRBV12-5, the J gene TRBJ2-7, with D perhaps TRBD1 or TRBD2 (5 bases each). V lost 1 base to trimming and J lost 5 bases, with 12 bases between them. The germline V gene has CDR1 LGHNT and CDR2 FRNRAP. The CDR3 consists of 14 residues. CDR3 protein: CASGLGHGADEQYF. Written as DNA, the CDR3 is TGTGCTAGTGGTTTGGGCCACGGGGCGGACGAGCAGTACTTC. Full variable domain (missing parts from reference TRBV12-5 and TRBJ2-7): DARVTQTPRHKVTEMGQEVTMRCQPILGHNTVFWYRQTMMQGLELLAYFRNRAPLDDSGMPKDRFSAEMPDATLATLKIQPSEPRDSAVYFCASGLGHGADEQYFGPGTRLTVT.

By sample fraction, this clone is medium-sized. The V call is TRBV6-5, the J call TRBJ1-5, with a weak D call TRBD1 (6 bases). The CDR3 loop spans 14 amino acids. CDR1 is MNHEY, CDR2 SVGAGI, per germline. The CDR3 DNA follows: TGTGCGACCCGAGACAGGTATAGCAATCAGCCCCAGCATTTT. This gives the protein CATRDRYSNQPQHF.

This chain links TRBV28 with TRBJ1-4; D unresolved. The germline V gene encodes CDR1 MDHEN and CDR2 SYDVKM. V was clipped by 2 bases and J by 2 bases, with 6 bases between them. The CDR3 has 14 residues. The CDR3 spells CASSLASTNEKLFF. The CDR3 DNA sequence: TGTGCCAGCAGTTTAGCCAGCACTAATGAAAAACTGTTTTTT.

The count of this clone is one. This sequence joins TRBV4-2 and TRBJ2-7; TRBD2 agrees at 15 bases. V was clipped by 4 bases and J by 4 bases; unmatched bases: 17. CDR3 size: 20 residues. Germline CDR1 and CDR2: LGHNA and YNFKEQ. The chain's CDR3 is CASSRTRTSGGADRGYEQYF. The DNA for the CDR3 is TGTGCCAGCAGCCGGACCCGGACTAGCGGGGGGGCCGATAGGGGATACGAGCAGTACTTC.

This chain links TRBV27 with TRBJ2-2, with a tentative D call TRBD1 (5 bases). Germline lookup yields CDR1 MNHEY and CDR2 SMNVEV (reference sequence). CDR3 size: 14 residues. Trimming left V 5 bases short and J 5 bases short, with 12 bases between. For the CDR3, the DNA is TGTGCCAGCAGTGGACATCAGGATACCGGGGAGCTGTTTTTT. This sequence encodes CASSGHQDTGELFF.

The chain uses TRBV9 and TRBJ1-1; D is unresolved. Trimming took 2 bases from V and 2 from J, leaving 7 bases between them. CDR1 is SGDLS and CDR2 is YYNGEE in the germline V gene. This CDR3 spans 13 amino acids. The CDR3 region is CASSVEFNTEAFF. The DNA of the CDR3 is TGTGCCAGCAGCGTTGAGTTTAACACTGAAGCTTTCTTT.

This rearrangement joins TRBV9 to TRBJ2-1; 8 nucleotides agree with TRBD2. The ends lost 3 bases at V and 10 bases at J; junction bases unmatched: 12. The CDR3 contains 15 residues. Germline V gene sequence: CDR1 SGDLS, CDR2 YYNGEE. The CDR3 is CASSGRTSQPREQFF. Here the CDR3 DNA reads TGTGCCAGCAGCGGACGGACTAGCCAACCGCGGGAGCAGTTCTTC.

This rearrangement joins TRBV6-5 to TRBJ1-5, with D perhaps matching TRBD1 (6 bases). The V end lost 6 bases, the J end lost 0 bases, and 12 bases lay between the germline ends. From germline, CDR1 is MNHEY and CDR2 SVGAGI. CDR3 length equals 15 residues. CDR3 amino acids: CASSTRGGSNQPQHF. CDR3 sequence (DNA): TGTGCCAGCAGCACACGAGGGGGTAGCAATCAGCCCCAGCATTTT.

In regard to this clone: Other DNA sequences from this sample encode an identical CDR3 as well. The genes are TRBV28 and TRBJ1-1; no clear D. Germline CDR1 reads MDHEN; CDR2 reads SYDVKM. V shed 6 bases and J shed 6 bases, with 8 bases lying between them. The CDR3 runs 11 residues. Here the CDR3 DNA reads TGTGCCAGCAGGGGAAGACCTGAAGCTTTCTTT. Translation: CASRGRPEAFF.

The J gene is TRBJ1-6, the V gene TRBV30, with TRBD1 as a possible D gene (6 bases). Germline lookup yields CDR1 GTSNPN and CDR2 SVGIG (reference sequence). V was pared by 2 bases and J by 9 bases, with 8 bases between. The CDR3 runs to 12 residues. DNA for the CDR3: TGTGCCTGGAGTCAGGGGATTTCACCCCTCCACTTT. As protein: CAWSQGISPLHF.